This record concerns one TCR beta chain sequence. The ends were cut back, 0 bases at V and 2 bases at J, with 12 bases in the middle. Germline CDR1 is SGHRS and CDR2 is YFSETQ. The CDR3 is 16 residues long. The source of the sample is a study of blood T cell repertoires in COVID-19. At the level of the study: Nucleic acid was either cDNA or gDNA, and it came from T cells, B-cell-depleted T cells, or PBMCs.

Researchers sorted participants into cohorts using their self-reported clinical history. Under the authors' procedure: Reference gene primer amplification gave estimated nucleated cell counts. This table comes from immunoSEQ multiplex PCR, and its TCRdb copy is limited to in-frame clones, with some not included. The D gene and trimming were derived from the DNA, and the V and J assignments and clone size from that table. Seen here are roughly 250,000 clones, about 93% observed once, and the top ten hold under 2.5%. The TCR originated in a woman younger than 35 who had recovered from COVID-19. The J gene is TRBJ2-1, the V gene TRBV5-1; a possible D gene is TRBD2 (6 bases). The sequenced material came from PBMCs or T cells enriched from blood (not recorded which). In DNA form, the CDR3 reads TGCGCCAGCAGCTTGGGCGGGGCCCAGACCTACAATGAGCAGTTCTTC. Its translation is CASSLGGAQTYNEQFF.